The 10 T cell receptor beta chains presented below share a single source sample, sequenced in a study. TCRdb recomputed calls from the 5' RACE reads with MiXCR, one row per CDR3 protein. The sample consists of about 43,000 distinct CDR3 sequences, roughly 22% of them appearing once. Tregs were sorted as CD4+CD25+CD127-/low cells. Sequencing was done on a sample of Tregs sorted from a lymph node. Every receptor here comes from a female donor with breast cancer.

Here the CDR3 reads CSARDGSRFAGGWETQYF. Written as DNA, the CDR3 is TGCAGTGCTAGAGACGGGTCCCGTTTTGCGGGAGGGTGGGAGACCCAGTACTTC. The V and J genes are TRBV20-1 and TRBJ2-5, with 9 positions matching TRBD2. Germline lookup yields CDR1 DFQATT and CDR2 SNEGSKA (reference sequence). The V gene end was trimmed by 0 bases and the J gene end by 5 bases; junction bases not matched to a gene: 16. The CDR3 sequence is 18 residues long.

This clonotype was counted between two and nine times. The chain couples TRBV7-2 to TRBJ1-1; no reliable D call. The CDR3 spans 13 residues. CDR1 is SGHTA and CDR2 is FQGNSA in the germline V gene. V lost 2 bases and J 4 bases, leaving 8 bases between the germline ends. The CDR3 nucleotides read TGTGCCAGCAGCTTATGGGAAACCACTGAAGCTTTCTTT. The encoded protein is CASSLWETTEAFF.

The rearrangement links TRBV4-2 to TRBJ2-2, with 11 bases that match TRBD2. V trimming: 3 bases; J trimming: 2 bases; junction bases outside the gene matches: 8. The CDR3 has 18 amino acids. Germline V gene data show CDR1 as LGHNA and CDR2 as YNFKEQ. The CDR3 sequence: CASSQAVAGGPNTGELFF. The CDR3 nucleotides read TGTGCCAGCAGCCAGGCCGTAGCGGGGGGGCCTAACACCGGGGAGCTGTTTTTT.

This clonotype came up many times. The rearrangement joins TRBV5-1 to TRBJ2-1, with D unclear. V dropped 4 bases and J dropped 0 bases, with 11 bases sitting between them. Germline V gene lookup returns CDR1 SGHRS and CDR2 YFSETQ. The CDR3 loop spans 15 amino acids. The CDR3 nucleotides read TGCGCCAGCAGCCTGACTCATTTCTCCTACAATGAGCAGTTCTTC. Translating gives CASSLTHFSYNEQFF.

This chain uses TRBV29-1 with TRBJ2-7, with D maybe TRBD1 (6 bases). Germline V CDR1 and CDR2: SQVTM, ANQGSEA. CDR3 length equals 14 residues. Trimming stripped 5 bases from V and 1 base from J, with 15 bases between. For the CDR3, the DNA is TGCAGCGTTAGACCGGACAGTCTATCCTACGAGCAGTACTTC. Translation gives CSVRPDSLSYEQYF.

Only a few counts were recorded for this clonotype. The V gene is TRBV9, the J gene TRBJ1-2; D is possibly TRBD1 (5 bases). The CDR3 is made up of 14 amino acids. Germline V gives CDR1 SGDLS, CDR2 YYNGEE. V lost 8 bases and J lost 0, with 14 bases in between. The CDR3 is CARNSGLANYGYTF. DNA of the CDR3: TGTGCCAGAAACTCAGGGTTAGCTAACTATGGCTACACCTTC. Variable domain in full (rest from reference TRBV9 and TRBJ1-2): DSGVTQTPKHLITATGQRVTLRCSPRSGDLSVYWYQQSLDQGLQFLIQYYNGEERAKGNILERFSAQQFPDLHSELNLSSLELGDSALYFCARNSGLANYGYTFGSGTRLTVV.

To note about this clonotype: Since the CDR3 does not end with the conserved phenylalanine or tryptophan, this likely comes from a read error. V gene TRBV6-5 combines with J gene TRBJ1-2; maybe TRBD1 (5 bases). This CDR3 comprises 13 residues. Germline V lookup: CDR1 MNHEY, CDR2 SVGAGI. V lost 2 bases, J lost 6 bases, and 10 bases lay in between. CDR3 amino acids: CASSYEGLDGYTL. CDR3 sequence (DNA): TGTGCCAGCAGTTACGAGGGGCTGGATGGCTACACCCTC.

This clonotype was counted between two and nine times. This chain links TRBV4-1 with TRBJ2-7; no firm D call. The CDR3 contains 16 residues. The V end lost 0 bases, the J end lost 3 bases, and 15 bases lay between the germline ends. In germline, CDR1 is MGHRA, CDR2 YSYEKL. DNA for the CDR3: TGCGCCAGCAGCCAAGAGGAAAGGGCTGGTTTCTACGAGCAGTACTTC. Protein: CASSQEERAGFYEQYF.

This clonotype was seen repeatedly, ten times or more. The chain carries TRBV12-3 or TRBV12-4 and TRBJ2-4, with D perhaps TRBD2 (6 bases). The CDR3 loop spans 17 amino acids. With 1 base removed from V and 0 bases from J, the gap between germline ends came to 13 bases. CDR3: CASSLEGGTGAKNIQYF. The CDR3 nucleotides read TGTGCCAGCAGTTTAGAGGGCGGGACGGGAGCCAAAAACATTCAGTACTTC.

The V and J genes are TRBV7-2 and TRBJ2-5; D might be TRBD1 or TRBD2, each matching 5 bases. Germline CDR1 is SGHTA and CDR2 is FQGNSA. The V end lost 9 bases, the J end lost 8 bases, and 7 bases lay between the germline ends. The CDR3 loop spans 9 amino acids. The CDR3 here is CARRGTQYF. The CDR3 coding sequence is TGTGCCAGGAGGGGAACCCAGTACTTC.